This T cell receptor beta chain was documented in a study of blood T cell repertoires in COVID-19. Study-wide background: Sites in the United States, Italy and Spain provided acute and convalescent COVID-19 samples. T cells, B-cell-depleted T cells, or PBMCs provided the cDNA or gDNA that served as material.

This CDR3 region has 13 residues. V dropped 4 bases and J dropped 7 bases, with 11 bases sitting between them. Germline V lookup: CDR1 SGHRS, CDR2 YFSETQ. Assay used: immunoSEQ multiplex PCR; TCRdb lists only in-frame clones, some missing. The sample consists of some 110,000 clones, about nine tenths of them appearing once. Sequencing was carried out using peripheral blood. The receptor was isolated from a man aged 35-49 years with acute or convalescent COVID-19. The chain combines TRBV5-1 with TRBJ2-2; D is possibly TRBD2 (6 bases). The chain's CDR3 is CASSVADYGELFF. The DNA for the CDR3 is TGCGCCAGCAGCGTGGCGGACTACGGGGAGCTGTTTTTT. The complete variable domain, with remaining parts taken from reference TRBV5-1 and TRBJ2-2, reads KAGVTQTPRYLIKTRGQQVTLSCSPISGHRSVSWYQQTPGQGLQFLFEYFSETQRNKGNFPGRFSGRQFSNSRSEMNVSTLELGDSALYLCASSVADYGELFFGEGSRLTVL.